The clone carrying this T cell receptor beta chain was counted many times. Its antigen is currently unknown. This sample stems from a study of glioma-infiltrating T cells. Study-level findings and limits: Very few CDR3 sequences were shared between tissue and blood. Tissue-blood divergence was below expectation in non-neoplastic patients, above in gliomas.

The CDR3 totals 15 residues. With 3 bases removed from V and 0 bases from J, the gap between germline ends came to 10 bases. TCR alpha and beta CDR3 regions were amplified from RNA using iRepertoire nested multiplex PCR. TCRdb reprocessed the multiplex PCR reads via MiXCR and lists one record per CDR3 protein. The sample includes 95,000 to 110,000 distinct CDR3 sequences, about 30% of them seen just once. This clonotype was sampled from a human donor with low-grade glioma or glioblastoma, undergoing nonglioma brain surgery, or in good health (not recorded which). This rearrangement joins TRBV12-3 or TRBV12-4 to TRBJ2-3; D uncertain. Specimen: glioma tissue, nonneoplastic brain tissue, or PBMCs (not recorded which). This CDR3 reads CASSFGSRSTDTQYF. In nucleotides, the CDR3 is TGTGCCAGCAGTTTTGGGTCCCGTAGCACAGATACGCAGTATTTT.